Sequencing of this TCR beta chain was carried out in a study of blood T cell repertoires in COVID-19. Overall study: T cells, B-cell-depleted T cells, or PBMCs provided the cDNA or gDNA that served as material.

Germline lookup yields CDR1 KGHSH and CDR2 LQKENI. V lost 1 base, J lost 7 bases, and 7 bases stayed unmatched. The CDR3 is 15 residues long. Seattle participants joined during active infection and were tracked over time. Authors' data handling: From reference gene primer amplification, estimates of nucleated cell counts were derived. Sequenced by immunoSEQ multiplex PCR; TCRdb stores in-frame clones only, minus some. D and trimming come from the DNA, and the V and J calls and clone size come from that table. The data contain approximately 350,000 clones, 86% of them singletons. V is TRBV18 and J is TRBJ1-5; TRBD1 aligns across 7 bases. The specimen was peripheral blood. The sequence came from a woman aged 60-75 years with COVID-19, enrolled during active disease. The CDR3 reads CASSPQATGLQPQHF. CDR3 sequence (DNA): TGTGCCAGCTCACCACAAGCGACAGGGTTGCAGCCCCAGCATTTT. Using reference TRBV18 and TRBJ1-5 for the parts outside the CDR3, the full variable domain is NAGVMQNPRHLVRRRGQEARLRCSPMKGHSHVYWYRQLPEEGLKFMVYLQKENIIDESGMPKERFSAEFPKEGPSILRIQQVVRGDSAAYFCASSPQATGLQPQHFGDGTRLSIL.